The clone carrying this TCR beta chain was seen more than once but under ten times. The sample originates from a study of blood T cell repertoires in COVID-19. In the authors' workflow: By means of reference gene primer amplification, nucleated cell counts were estimated. Some clones are missing from TCRdb's copy, which holds only in-frame ones; the method was immunoSEQ multiplex PCR. V and J calls and clone size are copied from that table; D and trimming were computed from the DNA. The data contain under 250,000 clones, 86% of them singletons. The CDR3 length is 13 residues. Trimming stripped 7 bases from V and 0 bases from J, with 9 bases between. Germline V gene data show CDR1 as LGHDT and CDR2 as YNNKEL (reference sequence).

The specimen sequenced was peripheral blood. The TCR was taken from a woman of 80 years or more with COVID-19, enrolled during active disease. The chain recombines TRBV3-1 (or the pseudogene TRBV3-2) with TRBJ1-1; weak D call: TRBD1 (6 bases). The CDR3 region is CASKGGVNTEAFF. CDR3 in DNA: TGTGCCAGCAAAGGGGGGGTGAACACTGAAGCTTTCTTT.